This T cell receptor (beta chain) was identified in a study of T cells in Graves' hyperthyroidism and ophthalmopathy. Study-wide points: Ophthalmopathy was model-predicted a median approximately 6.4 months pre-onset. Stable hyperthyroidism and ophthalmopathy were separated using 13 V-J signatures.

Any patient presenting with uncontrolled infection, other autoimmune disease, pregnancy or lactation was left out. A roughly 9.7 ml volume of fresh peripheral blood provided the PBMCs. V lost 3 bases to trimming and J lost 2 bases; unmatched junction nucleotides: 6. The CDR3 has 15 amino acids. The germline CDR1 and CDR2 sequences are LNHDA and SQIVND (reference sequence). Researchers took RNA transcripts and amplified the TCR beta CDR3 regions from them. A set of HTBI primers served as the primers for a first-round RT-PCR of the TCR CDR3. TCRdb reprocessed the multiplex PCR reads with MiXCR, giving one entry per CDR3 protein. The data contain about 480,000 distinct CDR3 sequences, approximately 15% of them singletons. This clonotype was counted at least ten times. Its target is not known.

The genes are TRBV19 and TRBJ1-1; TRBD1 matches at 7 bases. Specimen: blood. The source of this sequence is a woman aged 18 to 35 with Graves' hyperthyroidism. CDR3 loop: CASSIGDSSNTEAFF. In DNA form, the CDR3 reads TGTGCCAGTAGTATTGGGGACAGCTCCAACACTGAAGCTTTCTTT.